These T cell receptor beta chains were read from a single sample in a study of response to subunit inactivated influenza vaccine. Via MiXCR, TCRdb re-called the RT-PCR reads, giving one row per CDR3 protein. The table shows some 480,000 distinct CDR3 sequences, with approximately 9.9% occurring only once. The material sequenced was PBMCs from blood, taken roughly 47 days after vaccination. Receptors originate from a man aged 50-59 years who received an inactivated influenza vaccine. CDR3s include the opening cysteine and the closing phenylalanine or tryptophan.

v_gene	j_gene	CDR3aa
TRBV4-1	TRBJ1-2	CASSQEQGISNYGYTF
TRBV5-5	TRBJ2-3	CASSQSTRHTDTQYF
TRBV27	TRBJ2-2	CASSLLQSTGELFF
TRBV12-3/TRBV12-4	TRBJ1-5	CASSGTGPRQPQHF
TRBV28	TRBJ1-2	CASSPLDGGYGYTF
TRBV12-3/TRBV12-4	TRBJ1-4	CASSLGLTPDNEKLFF
TRBV6-2/TRBV6-3	TRBJ2-1	CASSQVLEQFF
TRBV7-8	TRBJ2-1	CASSLVGGVSYNEQFF
TRBV12-3/TRBV12-4	TRBJ1-3	CASSDLFGGASGNTIYF
TRBV29-1	TRBJ2-7	CSVGIQDSSYEQYF